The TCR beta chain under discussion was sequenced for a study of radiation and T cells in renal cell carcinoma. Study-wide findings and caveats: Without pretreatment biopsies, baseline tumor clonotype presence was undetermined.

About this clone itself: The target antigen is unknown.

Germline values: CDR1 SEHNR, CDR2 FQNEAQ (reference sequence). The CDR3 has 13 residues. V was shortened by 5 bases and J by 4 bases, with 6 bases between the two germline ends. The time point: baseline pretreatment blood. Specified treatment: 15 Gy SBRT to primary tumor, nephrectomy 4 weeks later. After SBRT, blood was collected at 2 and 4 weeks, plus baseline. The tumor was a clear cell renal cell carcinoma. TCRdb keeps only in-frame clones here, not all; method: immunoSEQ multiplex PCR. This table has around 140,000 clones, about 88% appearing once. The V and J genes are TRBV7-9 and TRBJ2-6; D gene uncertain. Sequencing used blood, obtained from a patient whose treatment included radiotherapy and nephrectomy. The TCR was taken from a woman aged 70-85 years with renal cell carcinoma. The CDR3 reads CASSPTGANVLTF. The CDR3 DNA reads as TGTGCCAGCAGCCCTACCGGGGCCAACGTCCTGACTTTC.